This T cell receptor (beta chain) emerged from a study of high-grade serous ovarian cancer treatment subgroups. About the study: Each sample yielded on average roughly 8,200 unique TCR beta rearrangements from 14,000 or so reads.

V shed 3 bases and J shed 5 bases, with 11 bases lying between them. The CDR3 runs 14 residues. Germline loops: CDR1 MDHEN, CDR2 SYDVKM. Overall study results and limits: Tumors within one patient showed repertoire similarity of roughly 0.095 to 0.8.

Generated by immunoSEQ multiplex PCR, the TCRdb table keeps only in-frame clones and is missing some. The sample holds several thousand clones, about 81% seen once. Tumor samples were taken before definitive surgery or chemotherapy. With respect to this clone: Its antigen is currently unknown.

The TCR comes from a human donor with high-grade serous ovarian cancer. The chain has TRBV28 and TRBJ2-4; D perhaps matches TRBD2 (6 bases). The specimen was tumor tissue. The CDR3 nucleotides read TGTGCCAGCAGTTTTGTCGGGGGTGAAAACATTCAGTACTTC. Protein product: CASSFVGGENIQYF.